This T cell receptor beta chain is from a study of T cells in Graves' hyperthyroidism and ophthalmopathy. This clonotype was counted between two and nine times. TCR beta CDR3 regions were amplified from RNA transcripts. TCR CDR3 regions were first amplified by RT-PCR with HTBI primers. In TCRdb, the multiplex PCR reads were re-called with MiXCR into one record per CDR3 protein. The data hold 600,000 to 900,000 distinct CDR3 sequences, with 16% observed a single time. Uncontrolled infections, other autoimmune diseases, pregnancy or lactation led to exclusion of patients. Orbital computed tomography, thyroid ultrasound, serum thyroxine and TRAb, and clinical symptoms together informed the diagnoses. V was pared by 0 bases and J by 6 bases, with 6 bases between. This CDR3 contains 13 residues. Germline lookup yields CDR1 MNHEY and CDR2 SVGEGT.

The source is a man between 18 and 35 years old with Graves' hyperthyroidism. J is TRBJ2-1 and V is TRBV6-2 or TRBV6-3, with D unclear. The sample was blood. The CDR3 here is CASSYSEFNEQFF. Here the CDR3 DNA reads TGTGCCAGCAGTTACTCCGAGTTCAATGAGCAGTTCTTC.